The entry below describes one T cell receptor (beta chain). As yet, its antigen is unknown. Regarding time point: week 35, safety follow-up. Topical imiquimod accompanied each vaccine dose, which consisted of 300 ug of mutant IDH1 20-mer peptide. Each tumor in the donors was a new WHO grade 3 or 4 astrocytoma, IDH1-mutant and ATRX-lost. V dropped 2 bases and J dropped 8 bases, with 18 bases sitting between them. Germline-derived CDR1 and CDR2 are SNHLY and FYNNEI. There are 15 residues in the CDR3. The data were taken from a study of a mutant IDH1 vaccine in newly diagnosed glioma. At the level of the study: Following radiotherapy alone, or alongside temozolomide cycles, vaccination was started after an interval of 4-6 weeks. Patients got radiotherapy, temozolomide, or both beforehand, and most got both.

Study results and limitations: The occurrence of vaccine-induced immune responses was seen in approximately 92% of patients.

Only in-frame clones appear in the TCRdb table, and some are missing; sequencing was by immunoSEQ multiplex PCR. Of roughly 30,000 clones listed, roughly three quarters were seen once; the top ten hold around 10%. The rearrangement uses TRBV2 and TRBJ1-2; D possibly corresponds to TRBD1 (6 bases). The specimen was PBMCs, collected from a glioma patient whose treatment included an IDH1 peptide vaccine. The clonotype comes from a woman aged 40 to 50 with glioma. CDR3 sequence: CASSESSAGGRGYTF. The CDR3 region has the DNA TGTGCCAGCAGTGAAAGTTCGGCGGGGGGCAGGGGCTACACCTTC. The full variable domain, its missing parts supplied by reference TRBV2 and TRBJ1-2, is EPEVTQTPSHQVTQMGQEVILRCVPISNHLYFYWYRQILGQKVEFLVSFYNNEISEKSEIFDDQFSVERPDGSNFTLKIRSTKLEDSAMYFCASSESSAGGRGYTFGSGTRLTVV.